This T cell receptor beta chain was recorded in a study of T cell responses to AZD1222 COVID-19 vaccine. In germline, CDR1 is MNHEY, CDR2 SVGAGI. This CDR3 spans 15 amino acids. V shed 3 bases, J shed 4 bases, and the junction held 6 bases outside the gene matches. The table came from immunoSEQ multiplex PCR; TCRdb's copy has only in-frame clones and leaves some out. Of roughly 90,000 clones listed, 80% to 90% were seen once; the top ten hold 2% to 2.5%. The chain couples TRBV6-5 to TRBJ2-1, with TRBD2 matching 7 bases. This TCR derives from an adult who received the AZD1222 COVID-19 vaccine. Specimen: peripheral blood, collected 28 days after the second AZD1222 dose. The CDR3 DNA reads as TGTGCCAGCAGTTATGGCCAGCGGGATTACAATGAGCAGTTCTTC. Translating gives CASSYGQRDYNEQFF.